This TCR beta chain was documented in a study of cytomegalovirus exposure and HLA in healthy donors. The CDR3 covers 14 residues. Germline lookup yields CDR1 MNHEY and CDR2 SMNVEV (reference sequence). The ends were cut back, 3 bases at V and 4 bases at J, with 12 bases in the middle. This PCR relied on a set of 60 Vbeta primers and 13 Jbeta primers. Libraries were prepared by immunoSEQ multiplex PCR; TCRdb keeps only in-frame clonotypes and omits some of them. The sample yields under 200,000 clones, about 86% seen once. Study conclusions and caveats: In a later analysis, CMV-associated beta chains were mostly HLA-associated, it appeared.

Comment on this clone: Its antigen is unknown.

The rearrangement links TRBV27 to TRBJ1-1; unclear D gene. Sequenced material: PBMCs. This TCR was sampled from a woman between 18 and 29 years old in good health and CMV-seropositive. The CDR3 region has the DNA TGTGCCAGCAGTTTCCGATGGCACAGCACTGAAGCTTTCTTT. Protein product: CASSFRWHSTEAFF.